This T cell receptor (beta chain) appears in the sequencing data of a study of memory CD4+ T cells and cytomegalovirus serostatus. The sort gate was single viable CD3+CD4+CD8-CD45RO+ cells for memory CD4+ T cells. The repertoire was sequenced with immunoSEQ multiplex PCR; TCRdb's copy has only in-frame clones and lacks some. The top ten clones hold 0.9% to 1.1% of a sample with 25,000 to 30,000 clones, around 75% of them seen once. V lost 5 bases and J lost 9, with 13 bases in between. Germline V CDR1 and CDR2: PRHDT, FYEKMQ (reference sequence). The CDR3 spans 12 residues. The chain combines TRBV13 with TRBJ1-1; D unclear. The sequenced material came from memory CD4+ T cells from blood. The receptor comes from an adult in good health and CMV-seronegative. The CDR3 DNA reads TGTGCCAGCAGCCCGGTTGACCTGAAAGCTTTCTTT. Its translation: CASSPVDLKAFF.